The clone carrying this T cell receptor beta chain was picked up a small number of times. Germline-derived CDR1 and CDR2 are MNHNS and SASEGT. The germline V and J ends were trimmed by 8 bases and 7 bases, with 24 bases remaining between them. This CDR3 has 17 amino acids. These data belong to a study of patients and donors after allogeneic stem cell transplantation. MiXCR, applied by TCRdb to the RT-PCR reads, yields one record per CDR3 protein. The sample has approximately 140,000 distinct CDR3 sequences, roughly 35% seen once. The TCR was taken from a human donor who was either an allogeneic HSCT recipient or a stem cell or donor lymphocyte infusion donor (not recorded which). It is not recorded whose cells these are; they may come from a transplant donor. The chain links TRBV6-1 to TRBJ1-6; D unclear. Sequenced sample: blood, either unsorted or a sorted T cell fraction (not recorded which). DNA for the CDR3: TGTGCCAGCCACGGGTCGTTGGCTATTGTTCTGAATTCACCCCTCCACTTT. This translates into CASHGSLAIVLNSPLHF.